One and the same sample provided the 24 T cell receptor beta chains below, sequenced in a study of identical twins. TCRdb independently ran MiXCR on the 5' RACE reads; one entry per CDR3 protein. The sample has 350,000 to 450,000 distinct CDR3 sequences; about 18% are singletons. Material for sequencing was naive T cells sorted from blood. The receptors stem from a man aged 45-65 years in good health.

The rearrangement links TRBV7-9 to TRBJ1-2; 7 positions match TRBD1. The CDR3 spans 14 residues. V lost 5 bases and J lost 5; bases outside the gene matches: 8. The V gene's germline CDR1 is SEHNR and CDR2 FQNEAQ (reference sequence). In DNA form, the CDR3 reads TGTGCCAGCAGCGAGACAGGGTCAGGGTATGGCTACACCTTC. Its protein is CASSETGSGYGYTF. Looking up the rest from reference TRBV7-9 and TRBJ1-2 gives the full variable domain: DTGVSQNPRHKITKRGQNVTFRCDPISEHNRLYWYRQTLGQGPEFLTYFQNEAQLEKSRLLSDRFSAERPKGSFSTLEIQRTEQGDSAMYLCASSETGSGYGYTFGSGTRLTVV.

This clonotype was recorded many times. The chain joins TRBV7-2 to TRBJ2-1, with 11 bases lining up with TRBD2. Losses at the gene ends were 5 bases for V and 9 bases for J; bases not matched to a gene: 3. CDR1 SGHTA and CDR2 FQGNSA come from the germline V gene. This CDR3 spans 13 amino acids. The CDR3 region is CASSGTSGIEQFF. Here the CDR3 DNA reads TGTGCCAGCAGCGGGACTAGCGGCATTGAGCAGTTCTTC. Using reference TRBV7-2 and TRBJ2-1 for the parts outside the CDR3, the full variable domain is GAGVSQSPSNKVTEKGKDVELRCDPISGHTALYWYRQSLGQGLEFLIYFQGNSAPDKSGLPSDRFSAERTGGSVSTLTIQRTQQEDSAVYLCASSGTSGIEQFFGPGTRLTVL.

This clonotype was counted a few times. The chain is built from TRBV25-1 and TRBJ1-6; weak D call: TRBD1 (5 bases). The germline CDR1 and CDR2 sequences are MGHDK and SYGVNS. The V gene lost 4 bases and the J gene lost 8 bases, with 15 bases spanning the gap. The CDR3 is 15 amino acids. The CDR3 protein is CASSASLGVDSPLHF. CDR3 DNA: TGTGCCAGCAGTGCATCCCTGGGGGTGGATTCACCCCTCCACTTT.

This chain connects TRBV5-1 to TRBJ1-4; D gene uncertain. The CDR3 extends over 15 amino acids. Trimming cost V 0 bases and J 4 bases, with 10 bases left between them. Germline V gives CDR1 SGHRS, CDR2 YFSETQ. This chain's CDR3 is CASSLGSGFNEKLFF. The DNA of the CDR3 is TGCGCCAGCAGCTTGGGGTCAGGATTTAATGAAAAACTGTTTTTT.

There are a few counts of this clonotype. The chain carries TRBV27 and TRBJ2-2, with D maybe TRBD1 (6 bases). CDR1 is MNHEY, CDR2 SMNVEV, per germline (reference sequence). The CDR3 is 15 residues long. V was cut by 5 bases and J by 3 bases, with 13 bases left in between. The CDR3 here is CASSPGQWDTGELFF. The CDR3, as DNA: TGTGCCAGCAGTCCCGGACAGTGGGACACCGGGGAGCTGTTTTTT.

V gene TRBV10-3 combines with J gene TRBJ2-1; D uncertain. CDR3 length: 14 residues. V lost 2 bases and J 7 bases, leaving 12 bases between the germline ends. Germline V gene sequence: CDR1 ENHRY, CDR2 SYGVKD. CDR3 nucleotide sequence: TGTGCCATCAGTGAGGGACCGAGTGGGAATGAGCAGTTCTTC. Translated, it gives CAISEGPSGNEQFF.

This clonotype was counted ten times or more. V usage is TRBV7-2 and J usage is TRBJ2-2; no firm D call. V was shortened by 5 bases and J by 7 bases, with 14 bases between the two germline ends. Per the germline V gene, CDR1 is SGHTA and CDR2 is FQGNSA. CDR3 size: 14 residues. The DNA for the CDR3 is TGTGCCAGCAGCACACCGAATTTGGGCGGGGAGCTGTTTTTT. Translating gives CASSTPNLGGELFF.

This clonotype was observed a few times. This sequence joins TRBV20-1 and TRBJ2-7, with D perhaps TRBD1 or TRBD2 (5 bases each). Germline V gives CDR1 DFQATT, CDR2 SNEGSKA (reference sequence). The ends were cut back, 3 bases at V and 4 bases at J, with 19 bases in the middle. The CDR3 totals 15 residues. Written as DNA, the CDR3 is TGCAGTGCTAGGGTTAGGGACCACCCACCATACGAGCAGTACTTC. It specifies CSARVRDHPPYEQYF.

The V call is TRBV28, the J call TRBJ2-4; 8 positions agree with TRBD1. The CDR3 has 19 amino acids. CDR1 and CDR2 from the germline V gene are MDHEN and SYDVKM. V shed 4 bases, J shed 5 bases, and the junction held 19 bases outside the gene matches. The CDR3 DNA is TGTGCCAGCAGTTCCCCCGTGATAAAAGGCCAGGGGGCCGAAAACATTCAGTACTTC. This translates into CASSSPVIKGQGAENIQYF. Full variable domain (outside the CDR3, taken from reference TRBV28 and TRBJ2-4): DVKVTQSSRYLVKRTGEKVFLECVQDMDHENMFWYRQDPGLGLRLIYFSYDVKMKEKGDIPEGYSVSREKKERFSLILESASTNQTSMYLCASSSPVIKGQGAENIQYFGAGTRLSVL.

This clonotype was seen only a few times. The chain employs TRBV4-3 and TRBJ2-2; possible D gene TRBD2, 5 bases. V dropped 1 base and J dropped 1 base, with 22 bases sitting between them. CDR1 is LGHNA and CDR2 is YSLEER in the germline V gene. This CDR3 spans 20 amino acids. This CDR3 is CASSQGTLTNLGMNTGELFF. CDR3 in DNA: TGCGCCAGCAGCCAAGGGACCCTGACTAATTTAGGAATGAACACCGGGGAGCTGTTTTTT.

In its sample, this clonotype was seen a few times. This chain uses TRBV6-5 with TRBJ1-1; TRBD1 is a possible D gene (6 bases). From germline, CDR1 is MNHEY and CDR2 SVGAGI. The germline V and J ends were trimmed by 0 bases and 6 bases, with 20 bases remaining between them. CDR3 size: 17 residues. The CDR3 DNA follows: TGTGCCAGCAGTTACTCGCGCAGGGGTGTTTCTATATCTGAAGCTTTCTTT. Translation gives CASSYSRRGVSISEAFF.

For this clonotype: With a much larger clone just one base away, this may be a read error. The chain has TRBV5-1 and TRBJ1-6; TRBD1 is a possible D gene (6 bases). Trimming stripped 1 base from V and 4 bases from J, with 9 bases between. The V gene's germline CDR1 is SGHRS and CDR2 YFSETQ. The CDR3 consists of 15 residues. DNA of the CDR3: TGCGCCAGCAGCTTGTCAGGGGTTTATAATTCACCCCTCCACTTT. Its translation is CASSLSGVYNSPLHF.

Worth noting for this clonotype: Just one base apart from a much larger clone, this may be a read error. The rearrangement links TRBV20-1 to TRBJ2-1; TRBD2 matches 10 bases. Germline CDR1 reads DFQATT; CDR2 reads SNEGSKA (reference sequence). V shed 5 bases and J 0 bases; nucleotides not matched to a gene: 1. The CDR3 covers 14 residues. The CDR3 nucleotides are TGCAGTGCTGAGCGGGAGGGCTCCTACAATGAGCAGTTCTTC. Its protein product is CSAEREGSYNEQFF.

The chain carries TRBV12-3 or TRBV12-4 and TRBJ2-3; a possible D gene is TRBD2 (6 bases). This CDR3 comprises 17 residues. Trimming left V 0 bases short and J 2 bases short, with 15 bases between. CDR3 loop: CASSLAGQRANTDTQYF. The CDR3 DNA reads TGTGCCAGCAGTTTAGCGGGGCAGCGGGCCAACACAGATACGCAGTATTTT.

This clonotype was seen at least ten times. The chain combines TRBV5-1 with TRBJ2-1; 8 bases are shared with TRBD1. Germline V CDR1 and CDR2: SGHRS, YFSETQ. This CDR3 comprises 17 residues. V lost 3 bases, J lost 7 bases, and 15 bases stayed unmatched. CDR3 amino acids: CASSSLLTGAITNEQFF. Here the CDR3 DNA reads TGCGCCAGCAGCTCCCTTTTGACAGGGGCCATTACAAATGAGCAGTTCTTC.

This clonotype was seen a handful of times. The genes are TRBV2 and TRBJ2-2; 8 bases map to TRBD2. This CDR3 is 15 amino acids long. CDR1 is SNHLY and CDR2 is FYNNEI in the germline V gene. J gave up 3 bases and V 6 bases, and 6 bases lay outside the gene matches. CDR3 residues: CASRTRTSHTGELFF. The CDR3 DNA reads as TGTGCCAGCAGGACCAGGACTAGCCACACCGGGGAGCTGTTTTTT.

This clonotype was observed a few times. CDR3 sequence reads: CASSSWNTPGQGMNSGANVLTF. The CDR3 nucleotides are TGTGCCAGCAGTTCGTGGAACACCCCCGGACAGGGAATGAACTCTGGGGCCAACGTCCTGACTTTC. The chain combines TRBV27 with TRBJ2-6; the match to TRBD1 covers 8 bases. This CDR3 is built from 22 residues. Germline lookup yields CDR1 MNHEY and CDR2 SMNVEV (reference sequence). V shed 4 bases and J 0 bases; nucleotides not matched to a gene: 20.

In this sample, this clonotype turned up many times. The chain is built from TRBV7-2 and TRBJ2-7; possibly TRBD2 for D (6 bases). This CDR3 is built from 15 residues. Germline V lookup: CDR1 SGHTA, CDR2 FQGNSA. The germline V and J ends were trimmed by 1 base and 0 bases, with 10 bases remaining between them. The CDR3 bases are TGTGCCAGCAGCTTAGAACGGGGGAGCTCCTACGAGCAGTACTTC. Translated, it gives CASSLERGSSYEQYF.

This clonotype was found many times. The CDR3 DNA follows: TGCAGTGCTAGCGACAGGGATTGGAATACGCAGTATTTT. Protein: CSASDRDWNTQYF. The chain has TRBV20-1 and TRBJ2-3; 7 bases map to TRBD1. Germline CDR1 is DFQATT and CDR2 is SNEGSKA (reference sequence). Trimming cost V 3 bases and J 7 bases; bases outside gene matches: 7. The CDR3 has 13 amino acids.

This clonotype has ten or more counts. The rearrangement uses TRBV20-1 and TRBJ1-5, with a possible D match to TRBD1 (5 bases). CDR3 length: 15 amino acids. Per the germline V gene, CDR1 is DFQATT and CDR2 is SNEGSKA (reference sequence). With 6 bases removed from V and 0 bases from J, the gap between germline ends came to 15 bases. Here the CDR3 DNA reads TGCAGTGCACCCCTGGTGCAGGGTAGCAATCAGCCCCAGCATTTT. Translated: CSAPLVQGSNQPQHF.

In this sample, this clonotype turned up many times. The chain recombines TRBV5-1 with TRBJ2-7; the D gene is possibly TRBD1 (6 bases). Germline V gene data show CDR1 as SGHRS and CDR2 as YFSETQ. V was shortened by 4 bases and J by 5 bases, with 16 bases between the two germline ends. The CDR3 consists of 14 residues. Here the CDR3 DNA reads TGCGCCAGCAGCGACCCCCCACAGGGAAACGAGCAGTACTTC. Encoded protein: CASSDPPQGNEQYF.

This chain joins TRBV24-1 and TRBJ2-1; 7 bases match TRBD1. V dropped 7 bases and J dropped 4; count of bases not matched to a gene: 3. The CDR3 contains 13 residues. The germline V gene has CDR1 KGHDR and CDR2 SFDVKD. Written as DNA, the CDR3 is TGTGCCACCAGCCACAGGGGATACAATGAGCAGTTCTTC. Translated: CATSHRGYNEQFF.

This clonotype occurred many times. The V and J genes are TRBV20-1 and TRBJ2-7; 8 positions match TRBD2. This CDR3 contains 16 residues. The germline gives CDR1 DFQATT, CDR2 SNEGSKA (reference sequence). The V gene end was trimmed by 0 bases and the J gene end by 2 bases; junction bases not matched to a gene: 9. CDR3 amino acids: CSARDHISGAAYEQYF. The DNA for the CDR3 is TGCAGTGCTAGAGATCACATTAGCGGGGCCGCCTACGAGCAGTACTTC.

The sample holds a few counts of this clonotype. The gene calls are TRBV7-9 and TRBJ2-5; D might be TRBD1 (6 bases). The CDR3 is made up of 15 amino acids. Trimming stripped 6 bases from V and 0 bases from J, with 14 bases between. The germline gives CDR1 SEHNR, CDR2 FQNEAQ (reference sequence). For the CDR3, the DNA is TGTGCCAGCAGTCCTGGACAGCACTACCAAGAGACCCAGTACTTC. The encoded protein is CASSPGQHYQETQYF.